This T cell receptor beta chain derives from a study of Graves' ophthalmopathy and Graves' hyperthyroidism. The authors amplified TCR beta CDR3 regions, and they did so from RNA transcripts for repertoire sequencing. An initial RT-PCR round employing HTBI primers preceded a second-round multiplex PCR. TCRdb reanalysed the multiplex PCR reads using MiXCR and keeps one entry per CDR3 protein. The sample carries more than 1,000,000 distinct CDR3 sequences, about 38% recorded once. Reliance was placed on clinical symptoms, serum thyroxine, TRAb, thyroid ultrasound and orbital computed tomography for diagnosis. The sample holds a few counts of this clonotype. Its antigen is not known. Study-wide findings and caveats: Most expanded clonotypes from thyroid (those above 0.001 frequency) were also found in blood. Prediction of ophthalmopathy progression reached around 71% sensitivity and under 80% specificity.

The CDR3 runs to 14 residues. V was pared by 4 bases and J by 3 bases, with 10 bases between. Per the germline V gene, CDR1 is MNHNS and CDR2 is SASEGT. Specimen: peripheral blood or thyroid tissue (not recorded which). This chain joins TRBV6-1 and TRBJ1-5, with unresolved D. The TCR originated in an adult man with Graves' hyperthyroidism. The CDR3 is CASSGWDSNQPQHF. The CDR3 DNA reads TGTGCCAGCAGTGGATGGGATTCCAATCAGCCCCAGCATTTT.